This is a list of T cell receptor beta chains from one sample in a study of T cell responses to AZD1222 COVID-19 vaccine. Measured with immunoSEQ multiplex PCR; TCRdb has only the in-frame clones, and not every one. Of about 140,000 clones in the sample, almost 95% were seen once. This sample comprised peripheral blood, obtained 28 days after the second AZD1222 dose. The source is an adult who received the AZD1222 COVID-19 vaccine. Each CDR3 is given with its conserved first and last residue. Each record gives: clone size, J gene, D gene, V gene, CDR3 DNA, CDR3 protein. A D gene is named only where the DNA matches it firmly. Clone size, where shown, is once, few, many, or a class for clones that have expanded.

>-|TRBJ2-5|TRBD1|TRBV7-2
TGTGCCAGCAGGCCAGAGACAGGGACGGGCGGCGGCGGAGAGACCCAGTACTTC
CASRPETGTGGGGETQYF
>-|TRBJ1-3|TRBD1|TRBV28
TGTGCCACCACTCCGGGGACAGGACCTTCTGGAAACACCATATATTTT
CATTPGTGPSGNTIYF
>few|TRBJ2-7|-|TRBV4-2
TGTGCCAGCAGCCAAGAGCAGTCTGAGGTCGAGCAGTACTTC
CASSQEQSEVEQYF
>-|TRBJ2-7|-|TRBV11-1
TGTGCCAGCAGCCTCCGTGGAACCTACGAGCAGTACTTC
CASSLRGTYEQYF
>-|TRBJ1-5|-|TRBV5-8
TGTGCCAGCAGCTTACGGGATCAGCCCCAGCATTTT
CASSLRDQPQHF
>-|TRBJ1-4|TRBD1|TRBV27
TGTGCCAGCGGAATCCCCGGGACAGGGGATGAAAAACTGTTTTTT
CASGIPGTGDEKLFF
>-|TRBJ2-1|-|TRBV7-9
TGTGCCAGCAGCCAGAGCCCTTGGCGGTCCCAGGAGAGAGAGCAGTTCTTC
CASSQSPWRSQEREQFF
>-|TRBJ2-2|TRBD2|TRBV5-1
TGCGCCAGCAGCCCGACTAGCGGGAGGCCGGGGGAGCTGTTTTTT
CASSPTSGRPGELFF
>-|TRBJ1-1|-|TRBV18
TGTGCCAGCTCACCACGAGCGGAAATGAACACTGAAGCTTTCTTT
CASSPRAEMNTEAFF
>-|TRBJ1-1|TRBD1|TRBV7-9
TGTGCCAGCAGCTTACAGGGGGAGCGGACTGAAGCTTTCTTT
CASSLQGERTEAFF
>-|TRBJ2-3|-|TRBV21-1
TGTGCCAGCAGCAAAGGGGAAAAGCGGGGGAGCACAGATACGCAGTATTTT
CASSKGEKRGSTDTQYF
>-|TRBJ2-7|TRBD2|TRBV5-1
TGCGCCAGCAGCTTGGTACTAGCGGGAGGGCCCTCCTACGAGCAGTACTTC
CASSLVLAGGPSYEQYF
>-|TRBJ2-1|-|TRBV5-8
TGTGCCAGCAGCGTACGGGGATACAATGAGCAGTTCTTC
CASSVRGYNEQFF
>-|TRBJ1-1|-|TRBV5-1
TGCGCCAGCTCACAGGCAGGGAGGGGATCCACTGAAGCTTTCTTT
CASSQAGRGSTEAFF
>-|TRBJ1-5|-|TRBV30
TGTGCCTGGGGACACGGGCTTAGCAATCAGCCCCAGCATTTT
CAWGHGLSNQPQHF
>-|TRBJ2-1|TRBD2|TRBV9
TGTGCCAGCAGCGTAGCGTCTAGCGGATACAATGAGCAGTTCTTC
CASSVASSGYNEQFF
>-|TRBJ2-1|TRBD2|TRBV19
TGTGCCAGTAGTCTCGGACTAGCGGGAGGGTTCTACAATGAGCAGTTCTTC
CASSLGLAGGFYNEQFF
>-|TRBJ1-1|-|TRBV27
TGTGCCAGCAGTTTTATAAAAGGGAATGAAGCTTTCTTT
CASSFIKGNEAFF
>few|TRBJ1-5|-|TRBV20-1
TGCAGTGCTAGTTCTCCGGAGTTCAATCAGCCCCAGCATTTT
CSASSPEFNQPQHF
>-|TRBJ2-5|-|TRBV5-1
TGCGCCAGCAGCTTGGGGGCCCGAGGGGGGGAGACCCAGTACTTC
CASSLGARGGETQYF
>-|TRBJ2-5|TRBD2|TRBV6-5
TGTGCCAGCAGTTCCGTGGGGACTACGCAAGAGACCCAGTACTTC
CASSSVGTTQETQYF
>-|TRBJ1-1|-|TRBV5-1
TGCGCCAGCAGCATTGCCGGGACACCAAACACTGAAGCTTTCTTT
CASSIAGTPNTEAFF
>-|TRBJ1-4|TRBD1|TRBV4-3
TGCGCCAGCAGCCGCGGGACAGGTGCAACTAATGAAAAACTGTTTTTT
CASSRGTGATNEKLFF
>-|TRBJ2-7|-|TRBV4-2
TGTGCCAGCAGCCAGGGACGGGCCACCTACGAGCAGTACTTC
CASSQGRATYEQYF
>-|TRBJ1-2|-|TRBV7-3
TGTGCCAGCAGCTTAATCGGGTCTTATGGCTACACCTTC
CASSLIGSYGYTF
>-|TRBJ1-1|-|TRBV9
TGTGCCAGCAGCTTACGCGATCAGGGTGCTGAAGCTTTCTTT
CASSLRDQGAEAFF
>-|TRBJ2-7|TRBD2|TRBV28
TGTGCCAGCAGTTATGGGACTAGCGAATCCGAGCAGTACTTC
CASSYGTSESEQYF
>-|TRBJ1-4|-|TRBV7-2
TGTGCCAGCAGCGTACAGGTTGCAACTAATGAAAAACTGTTTTTT
CASSVQVATNEKLFF
>once|TRBJ1-6|-|TRBV19
TGTGCCAGTAGTATGAGAGGACCGCTTAATTCACCCCTCCACTTT
CASSMRGPLNSPLHF
>-|TRBJ1-6|-|TRBV27
TGTGCCAGCAGTTTCCTCACTCCCCAGAGCTCCTATAATTCACCCCTCCACTTT
CASSFLTPQSSYNSPLHF
>-|TRBJ2-2|TRBD1|TRBV3-1/TRBV3-2
TGTGCCAGCAGCCCCCCACGGGACAGGGTTCGCGGGAACACCGGGGAGCTGTTTTTT
CASSPPRDRVRGNTGELFF
>-|TRBJ2-2|-|TRBV18
TGTGCCAGCTCACCCCGACGTCTAGAGAACACCGGGGAGCTGTTTTTT
CASSPRRLENTGELFF
>once|TRBJ2-3|-|TRBV24-1
TGTGCCACCAGTGATCAGGGCGAAAGCACAGATACGCAGTATTTT
CATSDQGESTDTQYF
>-|TRBJ2-4|-|TRBV30
TGTGCCTGGAGTTCGGGGACCAAAAACATTCAGTACTTC
CAWSSGTKNIQYF
>-|TRBJ2-2|-|TRBV2
TGTGCCAGCAGTTACGGGGGCGGGGCCGGGGAGCTGTTTTTT
CASSYGGGAGELFF
>-|TRBJ2-1|-|TRBV6-6
TGTGCCAGCAGTTACCTGGGACCCAACAATGAGCAGTTCTTC
CASSYLGPNNEQFF
>-|TRBJ1-3|TRBD1|TRBV15
TGTGCCACCAGCAGAGAGGCAGCCGGGACAGGGCCTGGAAACACCATATATTTT
CATSREAAGTGPGNTIYF
>-|TRBJ2-7|TRBD2|TRBV5-1
TGCGCCAGCAGTCTAGCGGGAAACCCCTCTCCCTACGAGCAGTACTTC
CASSLAGNPSPYEQYF
>-|TRBJ2-7|TRBD1|TRBV5-6
TGTGCCAGCAACCCTGGGGGACAGGGACCCTACGAGCAGTACTTC
CASNPGGQGPYEQYF
>-|TRBJ2-1|-|TRBV29-1
TGCAGCGTTGGCACCCAGGGCGACCGTAGCTCCTACAATGAGCAGTTCTTC
CSVGTQGDRSSYNEQFF